This T cell receptor beta chain was recovered during a study of PD-1 blockade in classical Hodgkin lymphoma. As for the study in general: Patients received nivolumab 3 mg/kg intravenously every 2 weeks.

Every single patient, without exception, relapsed after autologous stem cell transplantation, and brentuximab vedotin exposure varied. Whole-study results and caveats: Complete responders possessed baseline diversity comparable to newly diagnosed patients.

On this clone: As yet, its antigen is unknown. Other DNA sequences of this sample code for an identical CDR3.

Data came from immunoSEQ multiplex PCR; TCRdb stores just in-frame clones and leaves some out. The sample consists of under 95,000 clones, nearly 95% of them appearing once. CDR3 size: 15 residues. CDR1 and CDR2 from the germline V gene are LNHDA and SQIVND (reference sequence). The germline V and J ends were trimmed by 3 bases and 1 base, with 12 bases remaining between them. The material was peripheral blood mononuclear cells (PBMCs), obtained before the second cycle of nivolumab. The sequence derives from a human donor with classical Hodgkin lymphoma. The chain combines TRBV19 with TRBJ2-5, with D possibly being TRBD1 (6 bases). The CDR3 sequence: CASSIQGRFQETQYF. Here the CDR3 DNA reads TGTGCCAGTAGTATTCAGGGGCGGTTCCAAGAGACCCAGTACTTC.